These T cell receptor beta chains were read from a single sample in a study of T cells in Graves' hyperthyroidism and ophthalmopathy. A single record per CDR3 protein comes from TCRdb applying MiXCR to the multiplex PCR reads. The data hold hundreds of thousands of distinct CDR3 sequences, with around a third observed a single time. Sequencing input: blood. The receptors derive from a woman between 40 and 55 years old with Graves' hyperthyroidism. Each CDR3 is given with its conserved first and last residue. The order of the fields is J gene, clone size, D gene, V gene, CDR3 DNA, CDR3 protein. The D gene is left open where the match is weak. A row's size may be missing; if present it is once, few, many or a size class.

j_call: TRBJ1-5; clone_size: few; d_call: NA; v_call: TRBV3-1; cdr3_nt: TGTGCCAGCAGCCACGCTGATAGCAATCAGCCCCAGCATTTT; cdr3_aa: CASSHADSNQPQHF
j_call: TRBJ1-2; clone_size: many; d_call: NA; v_call: TRBV15; cdr3_nt: TGTGCCACCAGCAGAGATGTAGGGGGCTACACCTTC; cdr3_aa: CATSRDVGGYTF
j_call: TRBJ2-7; clone_size: many; d_call: NA; v_call: TRBV7-2; cdr3_nt: TGTGCCAGCACCCCTCTAGGTAGCTTCTACGAGCAGTACTTC; cdr3_aa: CASTPLGSFYEQYF
j_call: TRBJ2-1; clone_size: few; d_call: NA; v_call: TRBV19; cdr3_nt: TGTGCCAGTAGGAGAGACGGGGGACTTAATGAGCAGTTCTTC; cdr3_aa: CASRRDGGLNEQFF
j_call: TRBJ2-7; clone_size: many; d_call: NA; v_call: TRBV10-3; cdr3_nt: TGTGCCATCAGTGAAGGACCTAGCAAAGCCTACGAGCAGTACTTC; cdr3_aa: CAISEGPSKAYEQYF
j_call: TRBJ2-2; clone_size: many; d_call: NA; v_call: TRBV6-6; cdr3_nt: TGTGCCAGCCGTGATTTCGGGGAGCTGTTTTTT; cdr3_aa: CASRDFGELFF
j_call: TRBJ2-7; clone_size: many; d_call: NA; v_call: TRBV20-1; cdr3_nt: TGCAGTGCTAGAGTATGGGTAGGAGGCGGCGAGCAGTACTTC; cdr3_aa: CSARVWVGGGEQYF
j_call: TRBJ2-3; clone_size: many; d_call: TRBD2; v_call: TRBV2; cdr3_nt: TGTGCCAGCTCGGCGCAGCGGGGACCAGATACGCAGTATTTT; cdr3_aa: CASSAQRGPDTQYF
j_call: TRBJ1-6; clone_size: many; d_call: TRBD1; v_call: TRBV20-1; cdr3_nt: TGCAGTGCTAGAGATCGCGTAACAGGGGTCGGTTCACCCCTCCACTTT; cdr3_aa: CSARDRVTGVGSPLHF
j_call: TRBJ1-5; clone_size: many; d_call: TRBD1; v_call: TRBV19; cdr3_nt: TGTGCCAGTAGTATGGGACAGGTTCATCAGCCCCAGCATTTT; cdr3_aa: CASSMGQVHQPQHF
j_call: TRBJ2-6; clone_size: many; d_call: NA; v_call: TRBV4-3; cdr3_nt: TGCGCCAGCAGCCAGCAAGTTGGGGCCAACGTCCTGACTTTC; cdr3_aa: CASSQQVGANVLTF
j_call: TRBJ2-5; clone_size: few; d_call: NA; v_call: TRBV2; cdr3_nt: TGTGCCAGCACTAAGGAGGTACAAGAGACCCAGTACTTC; cdr3_aa: CASTKEVQETQYF
j_call: TRBJ1-1; clone_size: many; d_call: NA; v_call: TRBV5-1; cdr3_nt: TGCGCCAGCAGCGACGAACAGGGGAACACTGAAGCTTTCTTT; cdr3_aa: CASSDEQGNTEAFF
j_call: TRBJ2-2; clone_size: NA; d_call: TRBD1; v_call: TRBV3-1; cdr3_nt: TGTGCCAGCAGCCCTACAGGGGGCAGGGAGCTGTTTTTT; cdr3_aa: CASSPTGGRELFF
j_call: TRBJ1-2; clone_size: NA; d_call: NA; v_call: TRBV4-3; cdr3_nt: TGCGCCAGCAGCCAAGAAACGGACAGATACTACCATGGCTACACCTTC; cdr3_aa: CASSQETDRYYHGYTF
j_call: TRBJ2-7; clone_size: NA; d_call: TRBD2; v_call: TRBV6-5; cdr3_nt: TGTGCCAGCAGCCGAGTCGCTAGCGGGATCTTCGTATACGAGCAGTACTTC; cdr3_aa: CASSRVASGIFVYEQYF
j_call: TRBJ2-7; clone_size: many; d_call: TRBD2; v_call: TRBV29-1; cdr3_nt: TGCAGCGTTGTACCCAGCGGGAGATACGAGCAGTACTTC; cdr3_aa: CSVVPSGRYEQYF
j_call: TRBJ1-1; clone_size: many; d_call: TRBD1; v_call: TRBV7-2; cdr3_nt: TGTGCCAGCAGCCAACAGGGGCCTGAAGCTTTCTTT; cdr3_aa: CASSQQGPEAFF
j_call: TRBJ2-7; clone_size: NA; d_call: NA; v_call: TRBV4-3; cdr3_nt: TGCGCCAGCAGCCAAGTTTACGGGTACGAGCAGTACTTC; cdr3_aa: CASSQVYGYEQYF
j_call: TRBJ1-2; clone_size: NA; d_call: TRBD1; v_call: TRBV12-3/TRBV12-4; cdr3_nt: TGTGCCACCGGGACAGACTATGGCTACACCTTC; cdr3_aa: CATGTDYGYTF
j_call: TRBJ1-1; clone_size: NA; d_call: NA; v_call: TRBV6-2/TRBV6-3; cdr3_nt: TGTGCCAGCAGTTCGCAGGCTTTGAACACTGAAGCTTTCTTT; cdr3_aa: CASSSQALNTEAFF
j_call: TRBJ1-2; clone_size: few; d_call: NA; v_call: TRBV4-3; cdr3_nt: TGCGCCAGCAGCCAAGAGAGGTCGGACTCACGGTCGAGTGGCTACACCTTC; cdr3_aa: CASSQERSDSRSSGYTF
j_call: TRBJ1-6; clone_size: many; d_call: NA; v_call: TRBV2; cdr3_nt: TGTGCCAGCAGATCGGACAGTCGTAATTCACCCCTCCACTTT; cdr3_aa: CASRSDSRNSPLHF
j_call: TRBJ2-7; clone_size: NA; d_call: NA; v_call: TRBV3-1; cdr3_nt: TGTGCCAGCAGCCAAGGACGGTCTAGCTCCTACGAGCAGTACTTC; cdr3_aa: CASSQGRSSSYEQYF
j_call: TRBJ1-1; clone_size: NA; d_call: TRBD1; v_call: TRBV7-2; cdr3_nt: TGTGCCAGCAGCCCCCCAGGGACAGGGAATTTCGCTGAAGCTTTCTTT; cdr3_aa: CASSPPGTGNFAEAFF
j_call: TRBJ1-5; clone_size: few; d_call: NA; v_call: TRBV5-6; cdr3_nt: TGTGCCAGCACGACGTCTCGGGGGTTGGAGCCCCAGCATTTT; cdr3_aa: CASTTSRGLEPQHF
j_call: TRBJ2-6; clone_size: few; d_call: TRBD1; v_call: TRBV7-9; cdr3_nt: TGTGCCAGCAGCGTAGGAAGACAGGGGGCTCCGCATCTTATCTCTGGGGCCAACGTCCTGACTTTC; cdr3_aa: CASSVGRQGAPHLISGANVLTF
j_call: TRBJ1-2; clone_size: NA; d_call: NA; v_call: TRBV7-3; cdr3_nt: TGTGCCAGCAGCTTATCGGAGGGGGGCCGTAACTATGGCTACACCTTC; cdr3_aa: CASSLSEGGRNYGYTF
j_call: TRBJ2-7; clone_size: many; d_call: NA; v_call: TRBV5-6; cdr3_nt: TGTGCCAGCAGCCCAGGCTTTACCTACGAGCAGTACTTC; cdr3_aa: CASSPGFTYEQYF
j_call: TRBJ1-4; clone_size: few; d_call: NA; v_call: TRBV2; cdr3_nt: TGTGCCAGCATTCGAGGGGTGGCAACTAATGAAAAACTGTTTTTT; cdr3_aa: CASIRGVATNEKLFF
j_call: TRBJ1-1; clone_size: few; d_call: NA; v_call: TRBV4-3; cdr3_nt: TGCGCCAGCAGCCAAGGTCATACAGTGAACACTGAAGCTTTCTTT; cdr3_aa: CASSQGHTVNTEAFF
j_call: TRBJ1-6; clone_size: few; d_call: NA; v_call: TRBV7-2; cdr3_nt: TGTGCCAGCAGCCCCAGGGTCTATAATTCACCCCTCCACTTT; cdr3_aa: CASSPRVYNSPLHF
j_call: TRBJ1-3; clone_size: many; d_call: TRBD1; v_call: TRBV7-9; cdr3_nt: TGTGCCAGCAGCTTACCGAAATGGGGACAGGGGACTGGAAACACCATATATTTT; cdr3_aa: CASSLPKWGQGTGNTIYF
j_call: TRBJ1-4; clone_size: NA; d_call: NA; v_call: TRBV2; cdr3_nt: TGTGCCAGCGGGACGGACAGCTATAATGAAAAACTGTTTTTT; cdr3_aa: CASGTDSYNEKLFF
j_call: TRBJ1-6; clone_size: many; d_call: NA; v_call: TRBV13; cdr3_nt: TGTGCCAGCAGCCGGACCTCGGGACGGCTGGATGCGGCCCTCCACTTT; cdr3_aa: CASSRTSGRLDAALHF
j_call: TRBJ1-5; clone_size: NA; d_call: NA; v_call: TRBV7-4; cdr3_nt: TGTGCCAGCAGCTTCCGGACAGATCAGCCCCAGCATTTT; cdr3_aa: CASSFRTDQPQHF
j_call: TRBJ2-7; clone_size: many; d_call: TRBD1; v_call: TRBV7-2; cdr3_nt: TGTGCCAGCAGCTTAGAAGGGGGCCGAGAGCAGTACTTC; cdr3_aa: CASSLEGGREQYF
j_call: TRBJ1-1; clone_size: few; d_call: NA; v_call: TRBV7-8; cdr3_nt: TGTGCCAGCAACTATGACCTGAACACTGAAGCTTTCTTT; cdr3_aa: CASNYDLNTEAFF
j_call: TRBJ2-5; clone_size: few; d_call: TRBD2; v_call: TRBV30; cdr3_nt: TGTGCCTGGACGGGTTGGGGGGGGGAGACCCAGTACTTC; cdr3_aa: CAWTGWGGETQYF
j_call: TRBJ1-3; clone_size: few; d_call: NA; v_call: TRBV4-1; cdr3_nt: TGCGCCAGCAGCCTCCTTGCTACATCTGGAAACACCATATATTTT; cdr3_aa: CASSLLATSGNTIYF
j_call: TRBJ1-2; clone_size: NA; d_call: NA; v_call: TRBV7-8; cdr3_nt: TGTGCCAGCAGCTCCCTTGGGGGTACCGGGACATACGGCTACACCTTC; cdr3_aa: CASSSLGGTGTYGYTF
j_call: TRBJ1-1; clone_size: NA; d_call: NA; v_call: TRBV30; cdr3_nt: TGTGTTACACATCGCACTGAAGCTTTCTTT; cdr3_aa: CVTHRTEAFF
j_call: TRBJ1-2; clone_size: few; d_call: NA; v_call: TRBV11-2; cdr3_nt: TGTGCCAGCAGCCCCCCGACCGGAAATAACTATGGCTACACCTTC; cdr3_aa: CASSPPTGNNYGYTF